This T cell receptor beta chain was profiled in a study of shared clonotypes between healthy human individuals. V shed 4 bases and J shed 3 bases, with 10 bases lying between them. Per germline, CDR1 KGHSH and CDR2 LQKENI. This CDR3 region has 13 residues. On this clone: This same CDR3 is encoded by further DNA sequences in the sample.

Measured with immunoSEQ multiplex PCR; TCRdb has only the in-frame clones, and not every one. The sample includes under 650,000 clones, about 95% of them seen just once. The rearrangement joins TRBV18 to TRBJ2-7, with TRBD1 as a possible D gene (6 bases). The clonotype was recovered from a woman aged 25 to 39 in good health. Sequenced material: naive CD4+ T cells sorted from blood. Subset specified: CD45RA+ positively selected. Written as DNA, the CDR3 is TGTGCCAGCTCACTTGGACAGATCTACGAGCAGTACTTC. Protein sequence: CASSLGQIYEQYF.